The 7 T cell receptor beta chains reported below all come from one sample, sequenced in a study of CD8+ T cells in alopecia areata. Reverse transcribed after extraction, RNA yielded cDNA as the sequencing template. Using immunoSEQ multiplex PCR, the repertoire was profiled, and TCRdb retains in-frame clones only, with some absent. This sample has more than 140,000 clones; around 83% occur once, and the top ten carry about 12%. Treatment reported: oral pan-JAK inhibitor, 5-10 mg twice daily. Sequenced material: CD8+ T cells sorted from blood, taken at week 4, from a patient treated with tofacitinib. Receptors originate from a human donor with alopecia areata.

The chain carries TRBV30 and TRBJ2-3; tentatively, D is TRBD1 (6 bases). V dropped 2 bases and J dropped 6 bases, with 6 bases sitting between them. Per the germline V gene, CDR1 is GTSNPN and CDR2 is SVGIG (reference sequence). This CDR3 is 11 amino acids long. CDR3 loop: CAWSQGDTQYF. The CDR3 coding sequence is TGTGCCTGGAGTCAGGGGGATACGCAGTATTTT.

This clone was seen only a few times. The chain recombines TRBV29-1 with TRBJ2-5, with a tentative D call TRBD2 (5 bases). Germline lookup yields CDR1 SQVTM and CDR2 ANQGSEA. V was shortened by 4 bases and J by 5 bases, with 11 bases between the two germline ends. The CDR3 sequence is 12 residues long. The CDR3 coding sequence is TGCAGCGTTGTATCCCCGGGGGAGACCCAGTACTTC. It yields the protein CSVVSPGETQYF.

The chain combines TRBV18 with TRBJ2-7; TRBD1 might be the D (6 bases). The germline V gene has CDR1 KGHSH and CDR2 LQKENI. V shed 2 bases and J shed 2 bases, with 7 bases lying between them. The CDR3 consists of 13 residues. The CDR3, as DNA: TGTGCCAGCTCACCAGGGACAACCTACGAGCAGTACTTC. This codes for CASSPGTTYEQYF.

V is TRBV10-3 and J is TRBJ2-1; D gene ambiguous. The germline V gene encodes CDR1 ENHRY and CDR2 SYGVKD. The V and J ends lost 0 bases and 4 bases respectively, with 4 bases between them. This CDR3 is built from 13 residues. This chain's CDR3 is CAISESRYNEQFF. CDR3 coding DNA: TGTGCCATCAGTGAGTCGAGGTACAATGAGCAGTTCTTC.

This clone has only one observation. J is TRBJ1-2 and V is TRBV2; D possibly corresponds to TRBD1 (6 bases). Germline V CDR1 and CDR2: SNHLY, FYNNEI. This CDR3 contains 15 residues. V shed 7 bases and J shed 3 bases, with 18 bases lying between them. CDR3 nucleotide sequence: TGTGCCAGCACGCGGCCGGGGGGGGCGGACTATGGCTACACCTTC. Its translation: CASTRPGGADYGYTF.

The chain carries TRBV30 and TRBJ1-5; D might be TRBD1 (5 bases). V gave up 2 bases and J gave up 7 bases, with 15 bases separating them. The length of the CDR3 is 14 residues. Germline V lookup: CDR1 GTSNPN, CDR2 SVGIG (reference sequence). CDR3 loop: CAWSKPGSWQPQHF. Written as DNA, the CDR3 is TGTGCCTGGAGTAAGCCAGGGAGTTGGCAGCCCCAGCATTTT.

V gene TRBV30 combines with J gene TRBJ2-1; D might be TRBD2 (5 bases). This CDR3 is built from 14 residues. Germline values: CDR1 GTSNPN, CDR2 SVGIG (reference sequence). The V end lost 5 bases, the J end lost 0 bases, and 11 bases lay between the germline ends. The CDR3 DNA follows: TGTGCCTGGGGTAGCGCAAGCTCCTACAATGAGCAGTTCTTC. As protein: CAWGSASSYNEQFF.